Described below is a single T cell receptor beta chain sequence and its context. Its antigen target is currently unknown. With a much larger clone just one base away, this may be a read error. This specimen's treatment or condition label, per the study, means: some 20 received Ad26.COV2.S at low or high dose, single or two shots; five or six received placebo; per-sample allocation not given. Repertoires of vaccine and placebo recipients were sequenced from samples collected on day 63 after the first injection. In Cohort 1b, 25 adults aged 18-55 years were enrolled at a single site in Boston, USA, between 29 July and 7 August 2020. Ad26.COV2.S was a replication-incompetent adenovirus type 26 vector that expressed a prefusion-stabilized SARS-CoV-2 spike protein derived from the original Wuhan strain. The immunoSEQ Assay was used to sequence TCRbeta CDR3 regions. After extraction, genomic DNA underwent amplification by bias-controlled multiplex PCR, followed by high-throughput sequencing. The original pipeline was this. To quantify the absolute abundance of every unique TCRbeta CDR3 region, sequences were collapsed and filtered. T cell fraction was estimated by normalization of TCRbeta template counts to usable DNA, with usable DNA being measured through amplification of reference genes present in all nucleated cells. Repertoire TCRs were annotated as SARS-CoV-2-specific when V gene, CDR3 amino acid sequence and J gene were exactly matched to a known reactive TCR set. MIRA supplied the reference SARS-CoV-2 TCR set, which was filtered for enrichment in COVID-19-positive ImmuneCODE repertoires so that public or cross-reactive TCRs were removed. Based on the MIRA antigens, annotated TCRs were further analysed at the level of specific ORF or position within ORF. Breadth was defined as annotated unique rearrangements over total unique productive rearrangements; depth was the summed frequency of those rearrangements. TCR breadth was compared between groups using two-sided Wilcoxon rank-sum tests. TCRdb limited this immuneACCESS table to in-frame rearrangements with V and J called. A share of clones is missing; checked studies link under half to unresolved V genes, and the rest is unexplained. V, J and clone size are those of that table, while D and trimming were read from the DNA. The sample data list around 340,000 clones, and approximately 90% of these were observed just once. The ten largest clones capture 6.4% of the sample.

This sample is part of a study of Ad26.COV2.S vaccination and SARS-CoV-2 variants (dated by TCRdb to the early 2020s). For the study in its entirety: Vaccine-arm donors were drawn from COV1001, a multicentre, randomized, double-blind, placebo-controlled phase I-IIa trial of Ad26.COV2.S in healthy adults. Ad26.COV2.S was administered intramuscularly at 5 x 10^10 or 1 x 10^11 viral particles, either as a single shot or as two shots given 56 days apart. The specificity and breadth of SARS-CoV-2-reactive T cell receptors after Ad26.COV2.S vaccination were assessed by TCRbeta repertoire sequencing. The TCR-sequenced set comprised approximately 30 samples: approximately 19 Ad26.COV2.S vaccine recipients, 5 placebo recipients and 8 SARS-CoV-2 convalescent individuals. Trial participants were randomized into five groups of five, in which low-dose or high-dose Ad26.COV2.S was given once or twice, or placebo was given on both occasions. Throughout the experiments and outcome assessment, investigators stayed blinded to trial group allocation. Overall results and qualifications from the work: Ad26.COV2.S recipients had higher spike-specific TCR breadth than placebo recipients (P = 0.0014). After vaccination, substantial breadth of spike-specific CD8+ and CD4+ T cell responses was reported. It was noted by the authors that total T cell responses may have been underestimated by the TCR breadth and depth analyses. Comparable non-spike TCR breadth was observed between vaccine and placebo recipients, consistent with only spike being contained in the vaccine. The study lacked the statistical power to compare responses across vaccine doses or regimens.

The CDR3 contains 12 residues, cysteine and phenylalanine counted. Only CDR3 DNA remains: 36 bases, in frame from the first base. Trimming takes 5 bases from V and 0 bases from J, and the germline ends sit 5 bases apart. CDR1 SGHAT and CDR2 FQNNGV were looked up in the germline V gene. The sequenced sample was peripheral blood, obtained in a trial of Ad26.COV2.S vaccine versus placebo. The receptor comes from a person aged 18-65 years who received the Ad26.COV2.S COVID-19 vaccine or a placebo. The rearrangement joined TRBV11-2 to TRBJ2-7; the D segment cannot be called with confidence. The DNA sequence follows: TGTGCCAGCAGCCCCCTCTCCTACGAGCAGTACTTC. Its translation is CASSPLSYEQYF.